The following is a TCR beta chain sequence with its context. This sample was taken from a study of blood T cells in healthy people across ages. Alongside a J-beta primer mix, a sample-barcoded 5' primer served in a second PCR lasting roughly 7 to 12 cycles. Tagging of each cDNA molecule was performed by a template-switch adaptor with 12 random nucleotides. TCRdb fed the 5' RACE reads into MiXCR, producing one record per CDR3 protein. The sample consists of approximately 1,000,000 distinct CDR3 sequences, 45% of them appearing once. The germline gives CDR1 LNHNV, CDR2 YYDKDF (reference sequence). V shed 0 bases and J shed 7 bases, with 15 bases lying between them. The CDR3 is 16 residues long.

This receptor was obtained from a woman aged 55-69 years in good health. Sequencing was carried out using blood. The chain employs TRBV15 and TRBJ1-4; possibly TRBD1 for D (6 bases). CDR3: CATSRDGTRGGEKLFF. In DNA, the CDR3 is TGTGCCACCAGCAGAGATGGGACCCGAGGGGGTGAAAAACTGTTTTTT.